This TCR beta chain was sequenced during a study of shared clonotypes between healthy human individuals. The CDR3 totals 17 residues. Germline loops: CDR1 SGHNT, CDR2 YYREEE (reference sequence). V was trimmed by 0 bases and J by 0 bases, leaving 10 bases between them. Genomic DNA per cell subset filled all wells of several immunoSEQ plates. Under the authors' procedure: Filtering differed, since immunoSEQ gave only junction sequences and no quality scores. Profiled with immunoSEQ multiplex PCR; TCRdb holds only in-frame clones, not every one. The V and J calls and the clone size are those of that table, but D and trimming were determined from the DNA. Of approximately 940,000 clones listed, 76% are singletons. With respect to this clone: Antigen specificity is unknown.

Study outcomes and limitations: The sampled material consisted only of blood, and tissue repertoires are likely to differ. Non-shared clonotypes had lower generation probabilities than those shared by all four donors.

The sequence was collected from a man between 18 and 35 years old in good health. The specimen sequenced was memory CD4+ T cells sorted from blood. Subset denoted: CD45RA-negative fraction. The V call is TRBV5-4, the J call TRBJ1-6; possibly TRBD1 for D (5 bases). The CDR3 region has the DNA TGTGCCAGCAGCTTGGGGGGCGTCAGCTCCTATAATTCACCCCTCCACTTT. Its translation: CASSLGGVSSYNSPLHF.